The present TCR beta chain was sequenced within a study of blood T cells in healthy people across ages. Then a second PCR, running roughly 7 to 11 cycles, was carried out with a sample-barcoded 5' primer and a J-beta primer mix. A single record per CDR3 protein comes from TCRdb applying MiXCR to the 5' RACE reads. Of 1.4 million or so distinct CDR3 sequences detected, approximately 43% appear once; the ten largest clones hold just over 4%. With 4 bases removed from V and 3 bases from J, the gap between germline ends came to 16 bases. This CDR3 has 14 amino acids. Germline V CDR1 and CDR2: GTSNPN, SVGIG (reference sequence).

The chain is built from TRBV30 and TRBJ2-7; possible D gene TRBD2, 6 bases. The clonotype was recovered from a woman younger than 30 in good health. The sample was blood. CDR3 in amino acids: CAWTPTGLSYEQYF. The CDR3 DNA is TGTGCCTGGACCCCAACGGGACTTAGCTACGAGCAGTACTTC.